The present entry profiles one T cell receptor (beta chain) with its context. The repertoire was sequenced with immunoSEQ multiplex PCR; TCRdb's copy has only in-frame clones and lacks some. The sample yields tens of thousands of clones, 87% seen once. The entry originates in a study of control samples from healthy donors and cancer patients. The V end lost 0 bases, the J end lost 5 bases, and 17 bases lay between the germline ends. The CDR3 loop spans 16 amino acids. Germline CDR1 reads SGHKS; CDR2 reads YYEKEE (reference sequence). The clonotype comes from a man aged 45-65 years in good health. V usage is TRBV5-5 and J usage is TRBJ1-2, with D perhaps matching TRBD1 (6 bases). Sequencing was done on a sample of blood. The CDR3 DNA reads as TGTGCCAGCAGCTTGGTTCCCCAGGGGTCTGGATATGGCTACACCTTC. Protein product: CASSLVPQGSGYGYTF.